Listed here is a single TCR beta chain. Its specificity is unknown. No patient had autoimmune disease or received systemic immunosuppression. The data were obtained in a study of OX40 agonist ivuxolimab in advanced cancers. On the study more broadly: Earlier treatment with anti-PD-1, anti-PD-L1 or anti-CTLA-4 was permitted, and 30% to 40% had received some. Partial responses occurred in three patients (one hepatocellular carcinoma, two cutaneous melanoma). General study findings and limits: Determination of antigen specificity was not performed for the expanded peripheral T cells.

The repertoire was sequenced with immunoSEQ multiplex PCR; TCRdb's copy has only in-frame clones and lacks some. The sample lists approximately 46,000 clones, around 77% occurring once. The CDR3 totals 12 residues. V was cut by 6 bases and J by 2 bases, with 8 bases left in between. The germline gives CDR1 MNHNY, CDR2 SVGAGI (reference sequence). Sequencing used CD4+ or CD8+ T cells sorted from blood, obtained in a trial of the OX40 agonist ivuxolimab. This TCR derives from an adult with an advanced solid tumor such as melanoma, head and neck, liver or kidney cancer. The genes are TRBV6-6 and TRBJ2-7, with a tentative D call TRBD2 (5 bases). CDR3 region: CASSPGAYEQYF. CDR3 bases: TGTGCCAGCAGCCCCGGGGCCTACGAGCAGTACTTC.